The present entry profiles one TCR beta chain with its context. Its antigen is currently unknown. The CDR3 is made up of 16 amino acids. V was pared by 5 bases and J by 1 base, with 15 bases between. This entry is derived from a study of T cell repertoires in cytomegalovirus infection. Study as a whole: Public signatures in TCR beta pointed to CMV infection and matching HLA type. Study conclusions and caveats: Across the ex vivo response, the dominant clonotypes were HLA-C-restricted CMV-specific TCR beta clonotypes.

TCRdb re-derived calls from the reads in MiXCR, one entry per CDR3 protein. The top ten clones hold 55% to 75% of a sample with tens of thousands of distinct CDR3 sequences, 20% of them seen once. The sequencing here drew on CD8+ T cells from cultured PBMCs, taken from culture after CMV antigen stimulation. This chain joins TRBV12-3 or TRBV12-4 and TRBJ1-5; weak D call: TRBD1 (6 bases). This TCR derives from a human donor in good health (CMV status not recorded). Some clones in this sample may be carry-over from other donors' samples. CDR3 sequence reads: CASSPGGLASNQPQHF. The DNA for the CDR3 is TGTGCCAGCAGTCCCGGGGGGCTGGCCAGCAATCAGCCCCAGCATTTT.